The rows below give T cell receptor beta chains drawn from one sample of a study of relationships among human T cell subsets. TCRdb reprocessed the multiplex PCR reads with MiXCR, giving one entry per CDR3 protein. In the table there are about 15,000 distinct CDR3 sequences, about three fifths of which are singletons. Specimen: total T cells sorted from blood. These receptor sequences come from a man in his forties or fifties in good health. Both conserved end residues are part of each CDR3. Fields, in order: D gene, J gene, V gene, clone size, CDR3 protein, CDR3 DNA. D genes are given only for firm matches. The size entry is marked missing in some rows and otherwise reads once, few, many or a size class.

D: TRBD1
J: TRBJ2-7
V: TRBV11-3
size: .
CDR3: CASSMTGLAEQYF
DNA: TGTGCCAGCAGCATGACAGGGTTAGCCGAGCAGTACTTC

D: .
J: TRBJ2-7
V: TRBV7-9
size: medium-sized
CDR3: CASSPQSYEQYF
DNA: TGTGCCAGCAGCCCCCAGTCCTACGAGCAGTACTTC

D: .
J: TRBJ1-6
V: TRBV13
size: .
CDR3: CASRAGGSSYNSPLHF
DNA: TGTGCCAGCAGGGCAGGAGGTAGCTCCTATAATTCACCCCTCCACTTT

D: TRBD2
J: TRBJ2-5
V: TRBV10-1
size: .
CDR3: CASSESAAAGTKETQYF
DNA: TGCGCCAGCAGTGAGTCTGCAGCGGCAGGGACTAAAGAGACCCAGTACTTC

D: TRBD1
J: TRBJ1-1
V: TRBV7-8
size: .
CDR3: CASSLGRDRVGIGTEAFF
DNA: TGTGCCAGCAGCTTAGGTCGGGACAGGGTAGGAATTGGCACTGAAGCTTTCTTT

D: TRBD1
J: TRBJ1-5
V: TRBV11-2
size: .
CDR3: CASSSRTGALNQPQHF
DNA: TGTGCCAGCAGCTCCCGGACAGGGGCCCTCAATCAGCCCCAGCATTTT

D: .
J: TRBJ2-7
V: TRBV27
size: .
CDR3: CASSLKGNEQYF
DNA: TGTGCCAGCAGTTTAAAGGGGAACGAGCAGTACTTC

D: TRBD1
J: TRBJ1-1
V: TRBV12-3/TRBV12-4
size: .
CDR3: CASTTGHTEAFF
DNA: TGTGCCAGCACGACAGGGCACACTGAAGCTTTCTTT

D: .
J: TRBJ2-1
V: TRBV7-8
size: .
CDR3: CASSLAVGPGDNEQFF
DNA: TGTGCCAGCAGCTTAGCGGTGGGCCCTGGCGACAATGAGCAGTTCTTC

D: TRBD2
J: TRBJ2-3
V: TRBV4-2
size: few
CDR3: CASSQVIGRDTQYF
DNA: TGTGCCAGCAGCCAAGTTATCGGGAGGGATACGCAGTATTTT

D: .
J: TRBJ1-1
V: TRBV4-1
size: few
CDR3: CASSPSNLRTEAFF
DNA: TGCGCCAGCAGCCCCTCCAATTTAAGGACTGAAGCTTTCTTT

D: .
J: TRBJ2-5
V: TRBV11-2
size: .
CDR3: CASSLRIDRKGETQYF
DNA: TGTGCCAGCAGCTTAAGGATAGACAGGAAGGGGGAGACCCAGTACTTC

D: .
J: TRBJ2-3
V: TRBV2
size: .
CDR3: CASSERRGGDTQYF
DNA: TGTGCCAGCAGTGAACGAAGGGGGGGAGATACGCAGTATTTT

D: .
J: TRBJ2-3
V: TRBV6-1
size: few
CDR3: CASTSGAPPDTQYF
DNA: TGTGCCAGCACCAGCGGAGCCCCACCAGATACGCAGTATTTT

D: TRBD1
J: TRBJ2-5
V: TRBV20-1
size: .
CDR3: CSARKQGAQETQYF
DNA: TGCAGTGCTAGAAAGCAGGGGGCCCAAGAGACCCAGTACTTC

D: .
J: TRBJ1-2
V: TRBV30
size: .
CDR3: CAWKFWDNYGYTF
DNA: TGTGCCTGGAAGTTCTGGGACAACTATGGCTACACCTTC

D: .
J: TRBJ1-2
V: TRBV28
size: .
CDR3: CASSLGTRTYGYTF
DNA: TGTGCCAGCAGTTTAGGGACACGTACCTATGGCTACACCTTC

D: .
J: TRBJ1-2
V: TRBV11-2
size: .
CDR3: CASSLENNYGYTF
DNA: TGTGCCAGCAGCTTAGAGAATAACTATGGCTACACCTTC

D: TRBD2
J: TRBJ2-2
V: TRBV11-2
size: .
CDR3: CASSTIAGVSGELFF
DNA: TGTGCCAGCAGTACCATAGCGGGGGTGTCCGGGGAGCTGTTTTTT

D: TRBD1
J: TRBJ2-4
V: TRBV10-3
size: once
CDR3: CAITISRTGTDIQYF
DNA: TGTGCCATCACGATATCCAGGACAGGGACGGACATTCAGTACTTC

D: .
J: TRBJ1-5
V: TRBV5-1
size: .
CDR3: CASSPDSPDQPQHF
DNA: TGCGCCAGCAGCCCGGACAGCCCCGATCAGCCCCAGCATTTT

D: .
J: TRBJ2-7
V: TRBV29-1
size: few
CDR3: CSVADSYEQYF
DNA: TGCAGCGTGGCTGACAGCTACGAGCAGTACTTC

D: TRBD2
J: TRBJ2-1
V: TRBV24-1
size: .
CDR3: CATSDRTSGSNEQFF
DNA: TGTGCCACCAGTGATAGGACTAGCGGGAGTAATGAGCAGTTCTTC

D: TRBD2
J: TRBJ2-1
V: TRBV7-9
size: .
CDR3: CASSFNSGMYNEQFF
DNA: TGTGCCAGCAGCTTTAATAGCGGGATGTACAATGAGCAGTTCTTC

D: TRBD2
J: TRBJ2-1
V: TRBV14
size: .
CDR3: CASSQAGSSGRLRYNEQFF
DNA: TGTGCCAGCAGCCAAGCCGGTTCTAGCGGGAGATTGAGGTACAATGAGCAGTTCTTC

D: .
J: TRBJ1-1
V: TRBV28
size: few
CDR3: CASSLMPAGPTEAFF
DNA: TGTGCCAGCAGTTTGATGCCCGCGGGGCCCACTGAAGCTTTCTTT

D: .
J: TRBJ1-5
V: TRBV6-4
size: few
CDR3: CASSQGNQPQHF
DNA: TGTGCCAGCAGCCAAGGGAATCAGCCCCAGCATTTT

D: .
J: TRBJ2-1
V: TRBV6-1
size: few
CDR3: CASSEIGSDHEQFF
DNA: TGTGCCAGCAGTGAAATAGGGAGCGATCATGAGCAGTTCTTC

D: .
J: TRBJ2-5
V: TRBV4-1
size: .
CDR3: CASSQDMGRTQYF
DNA: TGCGCCAGCAGCCAAGATATGGGCCGAACCCAGTACTTC

D: .
J: TRBJ2-5
V: TRBV2
size: .
CDR3: CASSEGVAVPKETQYF
DNA: TGTGCCAGCAGTGAAGGGGTAGCGGTACCTAAAGAGACCCAGTACTTC

D: .
J: TRBJ2-7
V: TRBV19
size: once
CDR3: CASNIRSWHEQYF
DNA: TGTGCCAGTAACATCAGGAGTTGGCACGAGCAGTACTTC

D: TRBD1
J: TRBJ1-5
V: TRBV20-1
size: .
CDR3: CSAGQPGTQPQHF
DNA: TGCAGTGCGGGACAGCCCGGTACTCAGCCCCAGCATTTT

D: TRBD1
J: TRBJ2-4
V: TRBV29-1
size: few
CDR3: CSVAPTGTGMDIQYF
DNA: TGCAGCGTTGCCCCTACCGGGACAGGGATGGACATTCAGTACTTC

D: TRBD1
J: TRBJ1-1
V: TRBV5-1
size: .
CDR3: CASSFRDRGTEAFF
DNA: TGCGCCAGCAGCTTCCGGGACAGGGGCACTGAAGCTTTCTTT

D: .
J: TRBJ2-7
V: TRBV19
size: few
CDR3: CATRTDRYEQYF
DNA: TGTGCCACTAGGACGGACCGCTACGAGCAGTACTTC

D: .
J: TRBJ1-6
V: TRBV14
size: .
CDR3: CASSQGAFYSPLHF
DNA: TGTGCCAGCAGCCAAGGGGCCTTCTATTCACCCCTCCACTTT

D: .
J: TRBJ2-1
V: TRBV21-1
size: few
CDR3: CASSSYRDRRREGSYNEQFF
DNA: TGTGCCAGCAGCAGTTACCGGGACAGGAGGCGGGAGGGGTCCTACAATGAGCAGTTCTTC

D: .
J: TRBJ2-1
V: TRBV20-1
size: .
CDR3: CSVNFQGIYNEQFF
DNA: TGCAGCGTTAACTTTCAGGGGATTTACAATGAGCAGTTCTTC

D: .
J: TRBJ1-6
V: TRBV28
size: .
CDR3: CASSLRGLRSPLHF
DNA: TGTGCCAGCAGTTTACGCGGGTTACGTTCACCCCTCCACTTT